These 23 T cell receptor beta chains were sequenced from one sample in a study of tumor and adjacent non-tumor tissue in lung cancer. This sample's RNA came from whole unsorted tissue. TCRbeta libraries were built with three rounds of nested PCR, modified from ARM-PCR. TCRdb ran MiXCR on the multiplex PCR reads and lists one entry per CDR3 protein. This sample has 120,000 or so distinct CDR3 sequences, with approximately 66% found just once. Input material: lung tumor tissue. The receptors come from a man younger than 45 with non-small cell lung cancer.

On this clonotype itself: The junction differs from germline at one of its ends, possibly a read error. The CDR3 is CTAVDGEQSF. DNA of the CDR3: TGTACTGCTGTTGACGGCGAGCAGTCCTTC. V gene TRBV20-1 combines with J gene TRBJ2-1; D uncertain. Germline V gives CDR1 DFQATT, CDR2 SNEGSKA (reference sequence). The CDR3 is 10 residues long.

A note on this clonotype: At one end, the junction sequence differs from germline, possibly due to a read error. This sequence joins TRBV29-1 and TRBJ1-1; tentative D call: TRBD1 (5 bases). CDR3 length equals 14 residues. The germline V gene encodes CDR1 SQVTM and CDR2 ANQGSEA. The CDR3 loop reads CSVAQDMRNTETFF. The CDR3, as DNA: TGCAGCGTTGCCCAGGACATGAGGAACACTGAAACTTTCTTT.

For this clonotype: At one boundary the junction diverges from the germline segment, which might be a read error. The V and J genes are TRBV7-8 and TRBJ1-1, with D unresolved. Germline V gives CDR1 SGHVS, CDR2 FQNEAQ. This CDR3 has 13 residues. DNA of the CDR3: TGTACCAGCAGCTCGAGACCCGAAACTGAAGATTTCTTC. It encodes CTSSSRPETEDFF.

A note on this clonotype: This may be a read error, as it is one base from a much larger clone. CDR3 nucleotide sequence: TGCGCCAGCAGCCAAGGCATGGGACTCTATGGCTACACCTTC. Its protein product is CASSQGMGLYGYTF. The chain recombines TRBV4-1 with TRBJ1-2; tentative D call: TRBD1 (5 bases). V lost 1 base, J lost 4 bases, and 10 bases lay in between. Per the germline V gene, CDR1 is MGHRA and CDR2 is YSYEKL. CDR3 size: 14 residues.

The rearrangement uses TRBV11-2 and TRBJ2-1, with D unclear. This CDR3 comprises 15 residues. The V and J ends lost 2 bases and 11 bases respectively, with 19 bases between them. Germline V gene lookup returns CDR1 SGHAT and CDR2 FQNNGV. This CDR3 is CASSLILERIDKQFF. CDR3 DNA sequence: TGTGCCAGCAGCTTAATCCTAGAGAGGATTGATAAGCAGTTCTTC.

As regards this clonotype: Since a much larger clone is just one base distant, this may be a read error. The rearrangement joins TRBV20-1 to TRBJ2-7; 13 bases line up with TRBD2. The junction had 8 bases not matched to a gene; V was cut back by 6 bases and J by 0 bases. This CDR3 contains 16 residues. CDR1 and CDR2 from the germline V gene are DFQATT and SNEGSKA (reference sequence). CDR3 residues: CSASGTSGESSYEQYF. The DNA of the CDR3 is TGCAGTGCCTCCGGGACTAGCGGGGAGAGCTCCTACGAGCAGTACTTC.

At least ten counts were recorded for this clonotype. The chain employs TRBV11-3 and TRBJ2-5; D ambiguous. CDR3 size: 13 residues. The V end was cut by 3 bases, the J end by 0 bases, with 5 bases between. Germline CDR1 and CDR2: SGHNT and YENEEA. The CDR3 is CASSLIHQETQYF. The CDR3 nucleotides read TGTGCCAGCAGCTTGATACACCAAGAGACCCAGTACTTC.

Regarding this clonotype: The junction does not match germline at one end; this may be a read error. The DNA of the CDR3 is TGTGCCGGCAGCTTTGAGGGGCTTCGCCTCCACTTT. The encoded protein is CAGSFEGLRLHF. This chain links TRBV11-2 with TRBJ1-6, with D perhaps matching TRBD1 (5 bases). Germline lookup yields CDR1 SGHAT and CDR2 FQNNGV. The CDR3 spans 12 residues.

For this clonotype: This sequence may be a read error, since a much larger clone differs from it by one base. The chain employs TRBV10-3 and TRBJ2-3; no clear D. This CDR3 has 11 residues. Germline assignment: CDR1 ENHRY and CDR2 SYGVKD. The CDR3 sequence is CVILAGDTQYF. The DNA of the CDR3 is TGTGTCATATTAGCAGGAGATACGCAGTATTTT.

This chain uses TRBV2 with TRBJ1-1, with unresolved D. The CDR3 totals 13 residues. From germline, CDR1 is SNHLY and CDR2 FYNNEI. Trimming pared 3 bases from V and 1 base from J, leaving 6 bases between. CDR3 amino acids: CASSDDTNTEAFF. The CDR3 DNA sequence: TGTGCCAGCAGTGATGACACGAACACTGAAGCTTTCTTT.

This chain connects TRBV29-1 to TRBJ2-5; a possible D gene is TRBD1 (5 bases). Deletions cut 0 bases from V and 5 bases from J, with 16 bases between. The CDR3 spans 15 residues. CDR1 and CDR2 (germline): SQVTM, ANQGSEA. CDR3 protein: CSVEDLNGAGETQYF. As DNA, the CDR3 is TGCAGCGTTGAAGATCTTAATGGGGCAGGGGAGACCCAGTACTTC. Together with reference TRBV29-1 and TRBJ2-5, the CDR3 gives the full variable domain: SAVISQKPSRDICQRGTSLTIQCQVDSQVTMMFWYRQQPGQSLTLIATANQGSEATYESGFVIDKFPISRPNLTFSTLTVSNMSPEDSSIYLCSVEDLNGAGETQYFGPGTRLLVL.

Note on this clonotype: This may arise from a read error, as a much more abundant clone is one base away. The V and J genes are TRBV5-6 and TRBJ2-5, with 9 bases identical to TRBD1. Germline V CDR1 and CDR2: SGHDT, YYEEEE. The CDR3 totals 16 residues. CDR3 sequence: CASNLVWTGVEETQYF. In DNA form, the CDR3 reads TGTGCCAGCAACTTGGTATGGACAGGGGTGGAAGAGACCCAGTACTTC.

V usage is TRBV20-1 and J usage is TRBJ2-7; 9 nucleotides align to TRBD2. J was trimmed by 5 bases and V by 2 bases; bases with no gene match: 13. There are 16 residues in the CDR3. Germline CDR1 and CDR2: DFQATT and SNEGSKA (reference sequence). The CDR3 DNA is TGCAGTGCTAGACCGCGGATTAGCGGGAGTTCCAACGAGCAGTACTTC. Protein sequence: CSARPRISGSSNEQYF.

Concerning this clonotype: At one end, the junction sequence differs from germline, possibly due to a read error. The chain is built from TRBV4-3 and TRBJ2-3; 9 nucleotides line up with TRBD2. CDR3 length: 17 amino acids. From germline, CDR1 is LGHNA and CDR2 YSLEER. Here the CDR3 DNA reads TGCGCCAGCAGCCAAGAAGGGACTAGCTGCGGCACATATACGCAGTATTTT. Residues: CASSQEGTSCGTYTQYF.

As to this clonotype: Since a much larger clone is just one base distant, this may be a read error. This chain joins TRBV20-1 and TRBJ2-1, with 8 bases fitting TRBD2. The germline V gene has CDR1 DFQATT and CDR2 SNEGSKA (reference sequence). The CDR3 loop spans 19 amino acids. CDR3 sequence reads: CSVKGGLNPQREIYSEQFF. CDR3 in DNA: TGCAGTGTTAAGGGGGGTCTCAATCCCCAGCGGGAGATCTACAGTGAGCAGTTCTTC.

Remarks on this clonotype: Given a much more abundant clone one base away, this may be a read error. The V call is TRBV20-1, the J call TRBJ2-7; possible D gene TRBD2, 6 bases. The CDR3 extends over 14 amino acids. Germline V gene lookup returns CDR1 DFQATT and CDR2 SNEGSKA (reference sequence). Deletions cut 6 bases from V and 4 bases from J, with 19 bases between. The CDR3 bases are TGCAGTGCCCCTCGGGAGACTGGGGAGTACGAGCAGTACTTC. This sequence encodes CSAPRETGEYEQYF.

A word on this clonotype: The junction and the germline gene differ at one end; a read error may be behind it. V gene TRBV11-2 combines with J gene TRBJ2-7; 8 nucleotides agree with TRBD2. CDR3 length: 17 residues. Looked up from germline, CDR1 is SGHAT and CDR2 is FQNNGV. CDR3 nucleotide sequence: TGTGCCAGCTGCTTACCTGGCGGGAGGCCGGACTCCTACGAGCAGTACTTC. Amino acids: CASCLPGGRPDSYEQYF.

This clonotype has at least ten counts. The V call is TRBV20-1, the J call TRBJ2-3; D gene uncertain. Germline values: CDR1 DFQATT, CDR2 SNEGSKA (reference sequence). CDR3 length equals 12 residues. V lost 3 bases and J 6 bases, leaving 10 bases between the germline ends. CDR3 DNA: TGCAGTGCTAGCCCCGATTGGGATACGCAGTATTTT. It codes for CSASPDWDTQYF.

The chain combines TRBV5-4 with TRBJ2-1, with D possibly matching TRBD1 (5 bases). This CDR3 spans 15 amino acids. The V gene lost 2 bases and the J gene lost 5 bases, with 14 bases spanning the gap. Germline values: CDR1 SGHNT, CDR2 YYREEE (reference sequence). The CDR3 sequence is CASSFHVGPNNEQFF. The CDR3 DNA reads TGTGCCAGCAGCTTCCACGTGGGGCCAAACAATGAGCAGTTCTTC.

This clonotype appeared a few times. The V call is TRBV20-1, the J call TRBJ1-6; D may be TRBD1 (6 bases). The CDR3 loop spans 15 amino acids. Germline V lookup: CDR1 DFQATT, CDR2 SNEGSKA (reference sequence). Trimming left V 0 bases short and J 4 bases short, with 10 bases between. DNA of the CDR3: TGCAGTGCTAGAGAACCAGGGGTGTATAATTCACCCCTCCACTTT. Residues: CSAREPGVYNSPLHF.

On this clonotype itself: A read error may be the cause here, since a much bigger clone is one base away. It is unclear where the CDR3 begins or ends on the DNA, so no DNA is shown, and the CDR3 is as TCRdb lists it. The J gene is TRBJ1-6, the V gene TRBV20-1; the D call in the table, TRBD1, was not verified against the DNA. Ends included, the CDR3 has 13 residues. Germline lookup yields CDR1 DFQATT and CDR2 SNEGSKA (reference sequence). The CDR3 is CSAVGTGASPLYF.

Concerning this clonotype: At one end the junction does not follow the germline gene, possibly because of a read error. The CDR3 bases are TGTGTCAGCATGAGGGGGGGACAATACAATGAGCAATTCTTC. Its translation: CVSMRGGQYNEQFF. The V gene is TRBV12-3 or TRBV12-4, the J gene TRBJ2-1; D is perhaps TRBD2 (7 bases). The CDR3 consists of 14 residues.

Concerning this clonotype itself: Its ends do not fully match the called genes, so a read error is possible. The chain couples TRBV5-5 to TRBJ1-1; possibly TRBD1 for D (6 bases). Germline V CDR1 and CDR2: SGHKS, YYEKEE (reference sequence). There are 12 residues in the CDR3. CDR3 sequence: CASSWGASETFF. The CDR3 coding sequence is TGTGCCAGCAGCTGGGGGGCCTCTGAAACTTTCTTT.